This TCR beta chain stems from a study of cytomegalovirus exposure and HLA in healthy donors. General study results and limits: Sequencing had likely introduced a cluster of highly shared sequence variants as an artifact. One later analysis reportedly identified an Asian-associated ancestry cluster that showed fewer N-insertions than the 666-donor mean. A few V segments could not be told apart, such as TRBV6-2 and TRBV6-3, and were left out.

Trimming pared 0 bases from V and 2 bases from J, leaving 10 bases between. This CDR3 comprises 15 residues. CDR1 and CDR2 (germline): ENHRY, SYGVKD. As to this clone: The antigen remains unidentified.

Vbeta (60) and Jbeta (13) primers were used in the PCR. The data were produced by immunoSEQ multiplex PCR, yet TCRdb's version contains in-frame clones alone and is incomplete. Found here are more than 150,000 clones, approximately 73% of them singletons; the top ten hold under 2.5%. This TCR was sampled from a woman under 40 in good health and CMV-seropositive. The sequencing input was PBMCs. This chain joins TRBV10-3 and TRBJ2-5, with D tentatively TRBD1 (6 bases). CDR3 nucleotide sequence: TGTGCCATCAGTGAGTCCGTGCAGGGGCAAGAGACCCAGTACTTC. Residues: CAISESVQGQETQYF.